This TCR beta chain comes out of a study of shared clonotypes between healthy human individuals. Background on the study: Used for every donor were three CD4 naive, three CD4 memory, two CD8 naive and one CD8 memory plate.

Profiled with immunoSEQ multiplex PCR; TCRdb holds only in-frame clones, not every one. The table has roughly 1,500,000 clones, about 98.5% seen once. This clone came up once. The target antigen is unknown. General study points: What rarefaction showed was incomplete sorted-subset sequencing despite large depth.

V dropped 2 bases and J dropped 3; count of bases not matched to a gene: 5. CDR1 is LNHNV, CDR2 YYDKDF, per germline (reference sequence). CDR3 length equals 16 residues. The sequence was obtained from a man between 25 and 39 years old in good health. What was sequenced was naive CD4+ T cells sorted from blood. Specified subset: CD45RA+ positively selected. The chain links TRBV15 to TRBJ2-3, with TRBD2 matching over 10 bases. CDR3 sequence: CATSRRLAGATDTQYF. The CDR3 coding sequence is TGTGCCACCAGCAGACGCCTAGCGGGAGCTACAGATACGCAGTATTTT.